Here is one T cell receptor (beta chain) with its context. Assay used: immunoSEQ multiplex PCR; TCRdb lists only in-frame clones, some missing. Of a few hundred thousand clones listed, more than 85% are singletons. This entry is derived from a study of blood T cell repertoires in COVID-19. Background on the study: Researchers got acute and convalescent COVID-19 samples from the United States, Italy and Spain. From T cells, B-cell-depleted T cells, or PBMCs came the material, which was cDNA or gDNA.

The V gene's germline CDR1 is MNHEY and CDR2 SMNVEV (reference sequence). The germline V and J ends were trimmed by 4 bases and 4 bases, with 21 bases remaining between them. The length of the CDR3 is 17 residues. Those enrolled in Seattle joined during active infection and were followed longitudinally afterward. V and J are TRBV27 and TRBJ2-3, with D tentatively TRBD1 (6 bases). The material sequenced was peripheral blood. This clonotype was sampled from a young adult with COVID-19, enrolled during active disease. CDR3 DNA: TGTGCCAGCAGTTACCTACAGGGCTACAGAGCGGCAGATACGCAGTATTTT. Protein: CASSYLQGYRAADTQYF.